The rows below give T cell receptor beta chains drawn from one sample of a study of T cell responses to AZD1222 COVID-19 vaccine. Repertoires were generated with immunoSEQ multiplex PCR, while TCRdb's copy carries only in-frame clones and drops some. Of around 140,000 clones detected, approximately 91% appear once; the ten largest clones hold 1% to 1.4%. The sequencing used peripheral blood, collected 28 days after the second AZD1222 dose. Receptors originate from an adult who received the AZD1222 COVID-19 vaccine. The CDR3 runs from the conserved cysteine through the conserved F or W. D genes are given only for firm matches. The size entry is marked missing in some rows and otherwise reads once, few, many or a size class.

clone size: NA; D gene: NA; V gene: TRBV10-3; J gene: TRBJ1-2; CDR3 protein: CAISGGGGINYGYTF; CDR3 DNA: TGTGCCATCAGTGGGGGTGGGGGAATCAACTATGGCTACACCTTC
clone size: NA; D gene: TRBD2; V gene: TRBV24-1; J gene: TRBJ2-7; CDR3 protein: CATSDPLEGRREARSGRVSYEQYF; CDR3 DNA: TGTGCCACCAGTGACCCACTAGAGGGTCGCCGCGAAGCACGGAGCGGGAGAGTTTCCTACGAGCAGTACTTC
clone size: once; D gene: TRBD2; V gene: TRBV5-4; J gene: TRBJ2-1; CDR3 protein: CASSIGGTSGSNEQFF; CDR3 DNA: TGTGCCAGCAGCATTGGAGGGACTAGCGGGAGCAATGAGCAGTTCTTC
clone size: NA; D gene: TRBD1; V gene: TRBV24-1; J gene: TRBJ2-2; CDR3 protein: CATSDLRQGGELFF; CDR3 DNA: TGTGCCACCAGTGACCTAAGACAGGGCGGGGAGCTGTTTTTT
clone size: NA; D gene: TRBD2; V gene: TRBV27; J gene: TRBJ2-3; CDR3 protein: CASSLWGQAGGSEADTQYF; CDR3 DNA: TGTGCCAGCAGTTTATGGGGACAAGCGGGAGGGTCAGAGGCAGATACGCAGTATTTT
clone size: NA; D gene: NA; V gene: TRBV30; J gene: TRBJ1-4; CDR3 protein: CAWPCHPGTSEKLFF; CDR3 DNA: TGTGCCTGGCCTTGTCACCCCGGGACATCTGAAAAACTGTTTTTT
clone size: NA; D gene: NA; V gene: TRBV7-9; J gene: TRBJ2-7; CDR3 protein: CASSSRELASYEQYF; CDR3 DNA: TGTGCCAGCAGCAGTCGGGAACTTGCCTCCTACGAGCAGTACTTC
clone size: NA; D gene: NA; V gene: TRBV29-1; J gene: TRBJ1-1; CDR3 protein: CSVGPQGLNTEAFF; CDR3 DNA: TGCAGCGTTGGTCCCCAGGGGTTGAACACTGAAGCTTTCTTT
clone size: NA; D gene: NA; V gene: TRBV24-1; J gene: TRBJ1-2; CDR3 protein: CATSDFRDRYTF; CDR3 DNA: TGTGCCACCAGTGATTTTCGGGACCGCTACACCTTC
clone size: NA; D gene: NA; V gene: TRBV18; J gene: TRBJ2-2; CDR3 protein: CASSPKTNTKLNTGELFF; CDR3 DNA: TGTGCCAGCTCACCAAAAACAAACACCAAATTGAACACCGGGGAGCTGTTTTTT
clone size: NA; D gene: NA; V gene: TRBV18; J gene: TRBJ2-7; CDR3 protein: CASSPALGYEQYF; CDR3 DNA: TGTGCCAGCTCACCCGCCCTCGGTTACGAGCAGTACTTC
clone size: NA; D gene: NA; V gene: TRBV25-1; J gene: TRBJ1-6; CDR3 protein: CASSESGSSYNSPLHF; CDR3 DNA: TGTGCCAGCAGTGAATCGGGGAGCTCCTATAATTCACCCCTCCACTTT
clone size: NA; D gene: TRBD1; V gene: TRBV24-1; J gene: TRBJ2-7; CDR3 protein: CATPVRPGQALEQYF; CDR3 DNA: TGTGCCACCCCTGTCCGGCCGGGACAGGCCCTCGAGCAGTACTTC
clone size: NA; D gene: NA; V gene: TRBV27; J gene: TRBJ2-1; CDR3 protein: CASTLGTNFFNEQFF; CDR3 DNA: NA
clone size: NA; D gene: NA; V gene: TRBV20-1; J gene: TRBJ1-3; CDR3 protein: CSASRDGGNTIYF; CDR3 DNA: TGCAGTGCTAGTAGGGACGGAGGAAACACCATATATTTT
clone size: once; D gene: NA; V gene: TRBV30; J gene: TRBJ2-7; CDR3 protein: CAWRRREPYEQYF; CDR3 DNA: TGTGCCTGGAGGAGACGGGAGCCCTACGAGCAGTACTTC
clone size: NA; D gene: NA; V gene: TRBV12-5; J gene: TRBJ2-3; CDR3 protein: CASGLLYAGRLTDTQYF; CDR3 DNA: TGTGCTAGTGGTCTCCTTTATGCGGGACGCCTCACAGATACGCAGTATTTT
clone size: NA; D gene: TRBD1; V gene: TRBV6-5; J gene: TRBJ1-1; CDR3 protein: CASSYGGAGGTEAFF; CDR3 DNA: TGTGCCAGCAGTTACGGGGGGGCAGGGGGCACTGAAGCTTTCTTT
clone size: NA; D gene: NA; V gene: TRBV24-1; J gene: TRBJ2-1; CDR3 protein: CATSDPRTGNSGSPHNEQFF; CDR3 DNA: TGTGCCACCAGTGACCCACGGACAGGGAATAGCGGGAGTCCCCACAATGAGCAGTTCTTC
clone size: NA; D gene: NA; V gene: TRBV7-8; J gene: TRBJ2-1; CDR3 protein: CASSQGWADSGQFF; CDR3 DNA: TGTGCCAGCAGCCAGGGATGGGCCGACTCTGGTCAGTTCTTC
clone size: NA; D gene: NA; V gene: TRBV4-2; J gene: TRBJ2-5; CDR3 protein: CASSQAWGPQETQYF; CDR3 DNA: TGTGCCAGCAGCCAAGCCTGGGGACCGCAAGAGACCCAGTACTTC
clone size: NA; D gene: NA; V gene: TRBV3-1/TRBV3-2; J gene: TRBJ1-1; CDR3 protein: CASSRSGGDTEAFF; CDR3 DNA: TGTGCCAGCAGCCGAAGCGGGGGCGACACTGAAGCTTTCTTT
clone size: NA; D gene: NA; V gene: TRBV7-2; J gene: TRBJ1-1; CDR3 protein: CASRKTGQTMNTEAFF; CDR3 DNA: TGTGCCAGCAGGAAAACGGGGCAGACTATGAACACTGAAGCTTTCTTT
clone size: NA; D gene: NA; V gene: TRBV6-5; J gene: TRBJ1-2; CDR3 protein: CATKLARGYTF; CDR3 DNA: TGTGCCACCAAATTGGCCCGGGGCTACACCTTC
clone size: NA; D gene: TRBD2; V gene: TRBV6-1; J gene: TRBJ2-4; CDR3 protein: CASSELAGGVPNIQYF; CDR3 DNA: TGTGCCAGCAGTGAACTAGCGGGAGGGGTTCCTAACATTCAGTACTTC
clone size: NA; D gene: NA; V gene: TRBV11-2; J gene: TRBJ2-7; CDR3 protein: CASSSTEGIHSYEQYF; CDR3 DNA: TGTGCCAGCAGCTCAACGGAGGGTATACATTCCTACGAGCAGTACTTC
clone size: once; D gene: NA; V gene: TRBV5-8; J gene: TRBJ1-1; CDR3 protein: CASSFGLMNTEAFF; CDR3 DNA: TGTGCCAGCAGCTTTGGGCTAATGAACACTGAAGCTTTCTTT
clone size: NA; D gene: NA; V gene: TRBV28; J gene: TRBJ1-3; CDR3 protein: CASKVEGPLSGNTIYF; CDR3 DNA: TGTGCCAGCAAAGTTGAAGGCCCGCTCTCTGGAAACACCATATATTTT
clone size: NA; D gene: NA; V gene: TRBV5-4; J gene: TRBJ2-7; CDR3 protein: CASSLGGQGRYEQYF; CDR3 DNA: TGTGCCAGCAGTTTGGGCGGGCAGGGGAGGTACGAGCAGTACTTC
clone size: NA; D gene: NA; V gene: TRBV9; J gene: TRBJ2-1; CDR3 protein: CASSEGGGSYNEQFF; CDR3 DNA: TGTGCCAGCAGCGAAGGTGGGGGCTCCTACAATGAGCAGTTCTTC
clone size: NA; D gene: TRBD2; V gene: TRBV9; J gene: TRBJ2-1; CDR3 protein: CASSVASGRRGEQFF; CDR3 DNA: TGTGCCAGCAGCGTAGCTAGCGGGAGACGGGGTGAGCAGTTCTTC
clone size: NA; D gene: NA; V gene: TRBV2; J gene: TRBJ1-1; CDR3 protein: CASNTLTSGLRWAFF; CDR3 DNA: TGTGCCAGCAATACCCTTACCTCGGGGCTGCGGTGGGCTTTCTTT
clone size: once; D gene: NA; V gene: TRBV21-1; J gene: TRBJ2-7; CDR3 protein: CASSKPWLAGGSPGEQYF; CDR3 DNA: TGTGCCAGCAGCAAACCCTGGTTAGCGGGAGGATCCCCGGGCGAGCAGTACTTC
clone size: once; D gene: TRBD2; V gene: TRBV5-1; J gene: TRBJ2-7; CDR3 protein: CASSFVLAGGYEQYF; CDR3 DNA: TGCGCCAGCAGCTTTGTACTAGCGGGAGGATACGAGCAGTACTTC
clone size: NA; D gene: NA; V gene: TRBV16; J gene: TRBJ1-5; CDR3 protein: CASSQHQGQDQPQHF; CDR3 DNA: TGTGCCAGCAGCCAACACCAGGGGCAGGATCAGCCCCAGCATTTT
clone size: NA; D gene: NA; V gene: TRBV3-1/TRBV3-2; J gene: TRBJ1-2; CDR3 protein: CASSQEIRNGYTF; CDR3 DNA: TGTGCCAGCAGCCAAGAGATCAGGAATGGCTACACCTTC
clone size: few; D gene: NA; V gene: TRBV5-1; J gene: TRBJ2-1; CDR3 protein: CASSLLGQGPFNEQFF; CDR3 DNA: TGCGCCAGCAGCTTGCTAGGACAAGGGCCTTTCAATGAGCAGTTCTTC
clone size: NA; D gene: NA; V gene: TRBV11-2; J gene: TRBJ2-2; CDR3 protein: CASSLSNRARRAGELFF; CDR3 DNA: TGTGCCAGCAGCTTATCTAACAGGGCAAGGCGAGCCGGGGAGCTGTTTTTT
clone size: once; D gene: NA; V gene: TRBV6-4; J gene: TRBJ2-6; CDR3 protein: CASSDSYRFSGANVLTF; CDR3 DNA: TGTGCCAGCAGTGACTCTTATCGGTTCTCTGGGGCCAACGTCCTGACTTTC
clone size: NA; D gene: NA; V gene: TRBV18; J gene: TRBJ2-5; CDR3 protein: CASSWDQETQYF; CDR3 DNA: TGTGCCAGCTCATGGGACCAAGAGACCCAGTACTTC
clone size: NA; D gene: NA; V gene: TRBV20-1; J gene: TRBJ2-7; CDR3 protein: CSASWDRNYEQYF; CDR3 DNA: TGCAGTGCTAGTTGGGACCGCAACTACGAGCAGTACTTC
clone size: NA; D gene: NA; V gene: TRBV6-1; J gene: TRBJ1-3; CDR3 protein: CASSERGGSTIYF; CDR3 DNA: TGTGCCAGCAGTGAAAGGGGGGGTTCGACCATATATTTT
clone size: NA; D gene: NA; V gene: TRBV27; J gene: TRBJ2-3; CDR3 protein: CASSTDRGGGDTQYF; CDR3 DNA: TGTGCCAGCAGTACGGACAGGGGCGGGGGGGATACGCAGTATTTT
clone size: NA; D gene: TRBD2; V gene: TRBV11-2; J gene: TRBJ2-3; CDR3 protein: CASSLVGLTGGGTDTQYF; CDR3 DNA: TGTGCCAGCAGCTTAGTCGGATTAACGGGAGGGGGTACAGATACGCAGTATTTT
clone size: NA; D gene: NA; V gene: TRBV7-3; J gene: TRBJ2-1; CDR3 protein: CASSPSPGRTNEQFF; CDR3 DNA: TGTGCCAGCAGCCCAAGTCCGGGGAGGACCAATGAGCAGTTCTTC
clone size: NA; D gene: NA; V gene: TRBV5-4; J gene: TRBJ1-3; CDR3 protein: CASSLAGSLLSSGNTIYF; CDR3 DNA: TGTGCCAGCAGCTTGGCAGGAAGCCTACTGAGCTCTGGAAACACCATATATTTT
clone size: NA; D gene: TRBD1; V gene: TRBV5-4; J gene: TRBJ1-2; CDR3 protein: CASSTRETGGGYTF; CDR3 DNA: TGTGCCAGCAGTACCCGTGAGACAGGGGGAGGCTACACCTTC
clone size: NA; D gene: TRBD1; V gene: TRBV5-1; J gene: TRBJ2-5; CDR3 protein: CASSLQGAQETQYF; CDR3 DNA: TGCGCCAGCAGCTTACAGGGGGCGCAAGAGACCCAGTACTTC
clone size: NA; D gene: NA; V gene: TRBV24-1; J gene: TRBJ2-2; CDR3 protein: CATSETTGELFF; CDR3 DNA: TGTGCCACCAGTGAAACCACCGGGGAGCTGTTTTTT